Below, 21 T cell receptor beta chains from the same sample are listed, as sequenced in a study of radiotherapy plus CTLA-4 blockade in lung cancer (dated by TCRdb to 2016 to 2018). Receptors were amplified or captured by the immunoSEQ multiplex PCR assay. Imported from immuneACCESS, the table was reduced by TCRdb to in-frame sequences with V and J called. These copies leave out some clones; in studies compared against another copy, an unresolved V gene accounts for under half, and the cause of the remainder is not known. Present in this sample are about 32,000 clones, approximately 70% of which were seen just once. The ten biggest clones cover under 5% of the sample. The sequencing used peripheral blood, collected from a patient treated with radiotherapy plus ipilimumab. These TCRs come from a human donor with non-small cell lung cancer who had stable disease on radiotherapy plus ipilimumab.

The chain combines TRBV7-8 with TRBJ2-7; 10 nucleotides line up with TRBD1. This CDR3 comprises 13 residues. Losses at the gene ends were 4 bases for V and 12 bases for J; bases not matched to a gene: 9. The germline CDR1 and CDR2 sequences are SGHVS and FQNEAQ. In DNA, the CDR3 is TGTGCCAGCAGCTCTAGAGGACAGGGGGTGTGGTACTTC. Amino acid sequence: CASSSRGQGVWYF.

The chain uses TRBV12-2 and TRBJ2-5; the D segment call TRBD2 is taken from the table without a DNA check. TRBV12-2 is marked as a pseudogene. The CDR3 totals 16 residues. The CDR3 reads CASRWGLAGVQETQYF. Here the CDR3 DNA reads TGTGCAAGTCGCTGGGGACTAGCGGGAGTCCAAGAGACCCAGTACTTC.

This chain links TRBV7-9 with TRBJ1-4; D may be TRBD1 (5 bases). This CDR3 spans 14 amino acids. Germline loops: CDR1 SEHNR, CDR2 FQNEAQ (reference sequence). Deletions cut 5 bases from V and 3 bases from J, with 10 bases between. Here the CDR3 DNA reads TGTGCCAGCAGCCTCGGGACTGCTAATGAAAAACTGTTTTTT. Translation: CASSLGTANEKLFF.

The chain is built from TRBV7-2 and TRBJ2-1; 13 bases are a match to TRBD2. The CDR3 spans 16 residues. Germline CDR1 reads SGHTA; CDR2 reads FQGNSA. The V segment lost 5 bases and the J segment 8 bases; nucleotides outside the gene matches: 9. The chain's CDR3 is CASSPWTSGSGDEQFF. The DNA of the CDR3 is TGTGCCAGCAGCCCCTGGACTAGCGGGAGCGGAGATGAGCAGTTCTTC.

V gene TRBV5-1 combines with J gene TRBJ2-3; 11 bases line up with TRBD2. CDR3 size: 14 residues. The trim removed 4 bases at V and 4 bases at J, leaving 2 bases unmatched. The germline CDR1 and CDR2 sequences are SGHRS and YFSETQ. Here the CDR3 reads CASSAGLAADTQYF. CDR3 sequence (DNA): TGCGCCAGCAGCGCGGGACTAGCGGCAGATACGCAGTATTTT.

In this sample, this clone turned up a few times. The chain uses TRBV7-2 and TRBJ2-7; 10 bases are shared with TRBD2. Per the germline V gene, CDR1 is SGHTA and CDR2 is FQGNSA. The CDR3 runs 14 residues. The V gene end was trimmed by 5 bases and the J gene end by 3 bases; junction bases not matched to a gene: 4. The CDR3 loop reads CASSQLAGHYEQYF. CDR3 nucleotides: TGTGCCAGCAGCCAACTAGCGGGGCACTACGAGCAGTACTTC.

The rearrangement uses TRBV6-6 and TRBJ2-7; 8 bases match TRBD1. Germline V gene lookup returns CDR1 MNHNY and CDR2 SVGAGI (reference sequence). This CDR3 region has 14 residues. Germline trimming cut 6 bases from V and 4 bases from J; bases unmatched to any gene: 8. This chain's CDR3 is CASSPDRDRYEQYF. The CDR3 nucleotides are TGTGCCAGCAGCCCGGACAGGGATCGGTACGAGCAGTACTTC.

A remark on this clone: Distinct nucleotide sequences in the sample also encode this CDR3. The chain uses TRBV7-9 and TRBJ2-1; 11 positions match TRBD2. This CDR3 is built from 16 residues. The ends lost 5 bases at V and 2 bases at J; junction bases unmatched: 5. Germline CDR1 is SEHNR and CDR2 is FQNEAQ (reference sequence). Here the CDR3 reads CASSAQLAGAYNEQFF. The CDR3 coding sequence is TGTGCCAGCAGCGCGCAACTAGCGGGAGCCTACAATGAGCAGTTCTTC.

V is TRBV5-6 and J is TRBJ1-2; TRBD1 might be the D (5 bases). Per germline, CDR1 SGHDT and CDR2 YYEEEE. CDR3 length: 13 amino acids. The germline V and J ends were trimmed by 0 bases and 8 bases, with 11 bases remaining between them. The CDR3, as DNA: TGTGCCAGCAGCTTGGTGGGGCGGGGAGGCTACACCTTC. Translating it yields CASSLVGRGGYTF. The variable domain in full, with the rest retrieved from reference TRBV5-6 and TRBJ1-2, is DAGVTQSPTHLIKTRGQQVTLRCSPKSGHDTVSWYQQALGQGPQFIFQYYEEEERQRGNFPDRFSGHQFPNYSSELNVNALLLGDSALYLCASSLVGRGGYTFGSGTRLTVV.

The rearrangement links TRBV11-2 to TRBJ2-3; no definite D call. Per the germline V gene, CDR1 is SGHAT and CDR2 is FQNNGV. The CDR3 is 13 residues long. V was trimmed by 4 bases and J by 0 bases, leaving 5 bases between them. Here the CDR3 reads CASSSLSTDTQYF. The CDR3 DNA follows: TGTGCCAGCAGCTCCCTTAGCACAGATACGCAGTATTTT. The variable domain in full, completed from reference TRBV11-2 and TRBJ2-3, reads EAGVAQSPRYKIIEKRQSVAFWCNPISGHATLYWYQQILGQGPKLLIQFQNNGVVDDSQLPKDRFSAERLKGVDSTLKIQPAKLEDSAVYLCASSSLSTDTQYFGPGTRLTVL.

CDR3 residues: CASSRTGTASTDTQYF. CDR3 coding DNA: TGTGCCAGCAGCAGAACCGGGACAGCAAGCACAGATACGCAGTATTTT. This chain joins TRBV7-3 and TRBJ2-3, with 7 bases fitting TRBD1. The CDR3 consists of 16 residues. Germline V gene lookup returns CDR1 SGHTA and CDR2 FQGTGA. J was trimmed by 0 bases and V by 5 bases; bases with no gene match: 8.

This clone is labeled medium-sized. The V and J genes are TRBV11-3 and TRBJ2-7, with 7 positions matching TRBD2. CDR1 SGHNT and CDR2 YENEEA come from the germline V gene. Trimming at V came to 6 bases and at J to 1 base, leaving 3 bases not matched to a gene. The CDR3 is 13 amino acids. CDR3 loop: CASSLGGSYEQYF. CDR3 DNA sequence: TGTGCCAGCAGTTTGGGGGGGTCCTACGAGCAGTACTTC.

This clone has a handful of counts. This chain joins TRBV6-5 and TRBJ2-2; D remains ambiguous. Germline loops: CDR1 MNHEY, CDR2 SVGAGI. The CDR3 loop spans 14 amino acids. With 5 bases removed from V and 6 bases from J, the gap between germline ends came to 13 bases. The CDR3 here is CASSEFAGPGELFF. CDR3 DNA: TGTGCCAGCAGTGAATTCGCCGGACCCGGGGAGCTGTTTTTT.

This clone was seen a few times. The chain joins TRBV2 to TRBJ2-3; no clear D gene. Germline V gene lookup returns CDR1 SNHLY and CDR2 FYNNEI. Trimming removed 6 bases from V and 4 bases from J, with 8 bases in between. The CDR3 covers 12 residues. CDR3 protein: CASRGQSDTQYF. CDR3 nucleotides: TGTGCCAGCAGGGGCCAGTCAGATACGCAGTATTTT. The whole variable domain, filled in from reference TRBV2 and TRBJ2-3, reads EPEVTQTPSHQVTQMGQEVILRCVPISNHLYFYWYRQILGQKVEFLVSFYNNEISEKSEIFDDQFSVERPDGSNFTLKIRSTKLEDSAMYFCASRGQSDTQYFGPGTRLTVL.

This clone was counted only a few times. The chain carries TRBV4-1 and TRBJ2-1, with TRBD2 matching 12 bases. J was trimmed by 7 bases and V by 7 bases; bases with no gene match: 14. CDR1 MGHRA and CDR2 YSYEKL come from the germline V gene. This CDR3 region has 17 residues. CDR3 nucleotide sequence: TGCGCCAGCACCACCCCGGGGGGACTAGCGGGTTTAAATGAGCAGTTCTTC. It codes for CASTTPGGLAGLNEQFF.

J is TRBJ2-7 and V is TRBV27; 8 bases agree with TRBD1. Germline V gives CDR1 MNHEY, CDR2 SMNVEV (reference sequence). V was pared by 5 bases and J by 3 bases, with 6 bases of the junction left unmatched. The CDR3 loop spans 14 amino acids. CDR3 in DNA: TGTGCCAGCAGTCCAGGACAGGGCGGCTACGAGCAGTACTTC. It specifies CASSPGQGGYEQYF.

V gene TRBV28 combines with J gene TRBJ2-2; no firm D call. Trimming removed 11 bases at V and 0 bases at J, with 10 bases between. Germline V CDR1 and CDR2: MDHEN, SYDVKM. This CDR3 region has 13 residues. For the CDR3, the DNA is TGTGCCGGGCGTTCCACGAACACCGGGGAGCTGTTTTTT. Protein product: CAGRSTNTGELFF.

This clone came up a few times. The rearrangement joins TRBV6-6 to TRBJ2-7; D ambiguous. The CDR3 consists of 12 residues. Germline V gene sequence: CDR1 MNHNY, CDR2 SVGAGI (reference sequence). Trimming stripped 2 bases from V and 6 bases from J, with 8 bases between. CDR3: CASSYTPTEQYF. The CDR3, as DNA: TGTGCCAGCAGTTACACCCCTACCGAGCAGTACTTC.

The chain is built from TRBV10-3 and TRBJ2-3, with D perhaps matching TRBD2 (6 bases). Trimming shortened V by 0 bases and J by 4 bases, and 8 bases separated the two germline ends. CDR3 length equals 14 residues. Germline V gives CDR1 ENHRY, CDR2 SYGVKD. The CDR3 is CAISESTSPDTQYF. In nucleotides, the CDR3 is TGTGCCATCAGTGAGTCCACTAGCCCAGATACGCAGTATTTT.

The V gene is TRBV7-2, the J gene TRBJ2-1; D is undetermined. Between the trimmed V and J ends, which lost 1 base and 0 bases, there was a span of 1 base. The CDR3 extends over 13 amino acids. The germline V gene has CDR1 SGHTA and CDR2 FQGNSA. The CDR3 is CASSLGSYNEQFF. Written as DNA, the CDR3 is TGTGCCAGCAGCTTAGGCTCCTACAATGAGCAGTTCTTC.

The chain combines TRBV5-1 with TRBJ2-3, with D uncertain. CDR1 SGHRS and CDR2 YFSETQ come from the germline V gene. V dropped 7 bases and J dropped 5 bases, with 11 bases sitting between them. The CDR3 has 12 residues. CDR3 amino acids: CASGGDLDTQYF. DNA for the CDR3: TGCGCCAGCGGTGGGGATTTAGATACGCAGTATTTT.